This entry features one TCR beta chain sequence. What it recognizes is unknown. The data originate from a study of blood T cells in healthy people across ages. A second PCR, run for 7 to 11 cycles, used a sample-barcoded 5' primer plus a J-beta primer mix. Per sample, CDR3-containing paired-end reads numbered at least 2.5 million. TCRdb reprocessed the 5' RACE reads via MiXCR and lists one record per CDR3 protein. The sample shows about 970,000 distinct CDR3 sequences, just over 50% of them seen only once. Findings of the study overall: Observed TCR beta diversity per million T cells went down as age went up. This fall followed a roughly linear course with age. The CMV status of each donor remained undetermined, and this could have confounded shifts in expanded clonotypes. It was held that diversity estimates obtained from one million T cells represented underestimates.

The CDR3 sequence is 15 residues long. The sample taken for sequencing was blood. The V call is TRBV21-1, the J call TRBJ2-4. Near its end, the DNA agrees better with TRBJ2-7, so the J call may be wrong. TRBV21-1 is marked as a pseudogene. This TCR came from a woman between 55 and 75 years old in good health. Here the CDR3 reads CASSIDSDQMYEQYF. CDR3 DNA sequence: TGTGCCAGCAGCATTGACTCCGATCAAATGTACGAGCAGTACTTC.